A selection of T cell receptor beta chains follows, all from one sample in a study of T-cell memory formation after mild COVID-19. Via MiXCR, TCRdb re-called the 5' RACE reads, giving one row per CDR3 protein. Here the sample spans 120,000 to 150,000 distinct CDR3 sequences, about 19% being singletons. The sample consisted of PBMCs or a T cell subset sorted from them (not recorded which). The receptors come from an adult woman who had mild COVID-19 (a few samples of this study predate the infection). Cell type and time point are not known. CDR3s include the opening cysteine and the closing phenylalanine or tryptophan. A D gene is named only where the DNA matches it firmly. The size of a clone is reported for some rows only, either as once, few or many, or as a class for expanded clones.

CDR3aa	CDR3nt	d_gene	v_gene	abundance	j_gene
CASSHLAGQATDTQYF	TGTGCCAGCAGCCATCTAGCCGGACAGGCGACAGATACGCAGTATTTT	TRBD1	TRBV7-8	many	TRBJ2-3
CASSLDRESYEQYF	TGCGCCAGCAGCTTGGACAGGGAAAGCTACGAGCAGTACTTC	.	TRBV5-1	few	TRBJ2-7
CASSPWDSYTEAFF	TGTGCCAGCAGCCCGTGGGACAGCTACACTGAAGCTTTCTTT	TRBD1	TRBV3-1	few	TRBJ1-1
CASSENQGRGETQYF	TGTGCCAGCAGTGAGAACCAGGGTAGGGGGGAGACCCAGTACTTC	.	TRBV2	.	TRBJ2-5
CSVPGLRNSGANVLTF	TGCAGTGTCCCGGGACTGAGGAACTCTGGGGCCAACGTCCTGACTTTC	.	TRBV20-1	.	TRBJ2-6
CSASFQGVQPQHF	TGCAGTGCTAGTTTCCAGGGCGTTCAGCCCCAGCATTTT	.	TRBV20-1	few	TRBJ1-5
CASNVAGHNSPLHF	TGTGCCAGCAACGTAGCAGGCCATAATTCACCCCTCCACTTT	.	TRBV12-3/TRBV12-4	.	TRBJ1-6
CASSLSGRGRNEQFF	TGTGCCAGCAGCTTATCCGGGAGGGGTAGGAATGAGCAGTTCTTC	TRBD2	TRBV13	few	TRBJ2-1
CSVNPGTSELSYEQYF	TGCAGTGTTAATCCCGGGACTAGCGAGCTTTCCTACGAGCAGTACTTC	TRBD2	TRBV20-1	.	TRBJ2-7
CASSFLGKNNEQFF	TGTGCCAGCAGTTTCTTAGGAAAGAACAATGAGCAGTTCTTC	.	TRBV12-3/TRBV12-4	.	TRBJ2-1
CASNQMDTNYGYTF	TGTGCCAGCAACCAAATGGACACTAACTATGGCTACACCTTC	.	TRBV7-9	.	TRBJ1-2
CASSPPSYNEQFF	TGTGCCAGCAGCCCGCCCTCCTACAATGAGCAGTTCTTC	.	TRBV7-2	.	TRBJ2-1
CASSSVRFLEAFF	TGTGCCAGCAGCTCGGTGCGTTTTCTTGAAGCTTTCTTT	.	TRBV5-5	few	TRBJ1-1
CASSLDGSGEQFF	TGCGCCAGCAGCTTGGATGGTAGCGGGGAGCAGTTCTTC	TRBD2	TRBV5-1	few	TRBJ2-1
CASSPAETQYF	TGTGCCAGCAGCCCTGCTGAGACCCAGTACTTC	.	TRBV12-3/TRBV12-4	.	TRBJ2-5
CASRHRANTGELFF	TGTGCCAGCAGGCACCGAGCGAACACCGGGGAGCTGTTTTTT	.	TRBV12-3/TRBV12-4	few	TRBJ2-2
CASSHERRGAYNEQFF	TGTGCCAGCAGCCATGAACGTCGGGGCGCCTACAATGAGCAGTTCTTC	.	TRBV14	few	TRBJ2-1
CASSPGRKLNQPQHF	TGTGCCAGCAGCCCTGGACGGAAGCTTAATCAGCCCCAGCATTTT	.	TRBV5-8	.	TRBJ1-5
CATSRQGDYEQYF	TGTGCCACCAGCAGACAGGGGGACTACGAGCAGTACTTC	TRBD1	TRBV24-1	.	TRBJ2-7
CASSYSVGGAGDEQFF	TGTGCCAGCAGTTACTCGGTCGGGGGGGCCGGCGATGAGCAGTTCTTC	TRBD2	TRBV6-6	.	TRBJ2-1
CASSLELGPYNEQFF	TGTGCCAGCAGCTTAGAGTTGGGACCCTACAATGAGCAGTTCTTC	.	TRBV7-2	few	TRBJ2-1
CATSDPQMPYNEQFF	TGTGCCACCAGTGATCCTCAAATGCCCTACAATGAGCAGTTCTTC	.	TRBV24-1	.	TRBJ2-1
CASSSGQQGDTQYF	TGCGCCAGCAGCTCCGGGCAACAGGGAGATACGCAGTATTTT	.	TRBV5-1	few	TRBJ2-3